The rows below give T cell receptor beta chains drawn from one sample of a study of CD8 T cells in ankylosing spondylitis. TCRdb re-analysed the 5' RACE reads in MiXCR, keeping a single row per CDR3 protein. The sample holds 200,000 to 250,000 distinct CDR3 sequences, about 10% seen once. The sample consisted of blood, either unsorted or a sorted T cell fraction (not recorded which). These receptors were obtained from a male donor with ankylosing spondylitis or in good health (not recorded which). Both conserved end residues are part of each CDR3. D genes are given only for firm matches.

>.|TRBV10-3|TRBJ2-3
CAIRSDADTQYF
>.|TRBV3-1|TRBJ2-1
CASNQGQEQFF
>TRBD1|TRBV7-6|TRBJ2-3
CASSLFTGDTDTQYF
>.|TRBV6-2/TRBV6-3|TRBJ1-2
CASSYSIWTSTLNYGYTF
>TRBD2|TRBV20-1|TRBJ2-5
CSAQRGETQYF
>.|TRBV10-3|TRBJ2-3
CAISIITAEPSTDTQYF
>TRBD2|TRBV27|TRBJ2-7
CASSLTGLAGGLTLNEQYF
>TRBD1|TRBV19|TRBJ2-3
CATRTGTRDTQYF
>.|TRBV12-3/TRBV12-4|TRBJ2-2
CASSFDDPDTGELFF
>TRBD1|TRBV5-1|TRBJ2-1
CASSFLTGDIAYNEQFF
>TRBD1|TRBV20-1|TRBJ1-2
CSAGHRDRVDGDTF
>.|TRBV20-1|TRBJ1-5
CSAQRGDYSNQPQHF